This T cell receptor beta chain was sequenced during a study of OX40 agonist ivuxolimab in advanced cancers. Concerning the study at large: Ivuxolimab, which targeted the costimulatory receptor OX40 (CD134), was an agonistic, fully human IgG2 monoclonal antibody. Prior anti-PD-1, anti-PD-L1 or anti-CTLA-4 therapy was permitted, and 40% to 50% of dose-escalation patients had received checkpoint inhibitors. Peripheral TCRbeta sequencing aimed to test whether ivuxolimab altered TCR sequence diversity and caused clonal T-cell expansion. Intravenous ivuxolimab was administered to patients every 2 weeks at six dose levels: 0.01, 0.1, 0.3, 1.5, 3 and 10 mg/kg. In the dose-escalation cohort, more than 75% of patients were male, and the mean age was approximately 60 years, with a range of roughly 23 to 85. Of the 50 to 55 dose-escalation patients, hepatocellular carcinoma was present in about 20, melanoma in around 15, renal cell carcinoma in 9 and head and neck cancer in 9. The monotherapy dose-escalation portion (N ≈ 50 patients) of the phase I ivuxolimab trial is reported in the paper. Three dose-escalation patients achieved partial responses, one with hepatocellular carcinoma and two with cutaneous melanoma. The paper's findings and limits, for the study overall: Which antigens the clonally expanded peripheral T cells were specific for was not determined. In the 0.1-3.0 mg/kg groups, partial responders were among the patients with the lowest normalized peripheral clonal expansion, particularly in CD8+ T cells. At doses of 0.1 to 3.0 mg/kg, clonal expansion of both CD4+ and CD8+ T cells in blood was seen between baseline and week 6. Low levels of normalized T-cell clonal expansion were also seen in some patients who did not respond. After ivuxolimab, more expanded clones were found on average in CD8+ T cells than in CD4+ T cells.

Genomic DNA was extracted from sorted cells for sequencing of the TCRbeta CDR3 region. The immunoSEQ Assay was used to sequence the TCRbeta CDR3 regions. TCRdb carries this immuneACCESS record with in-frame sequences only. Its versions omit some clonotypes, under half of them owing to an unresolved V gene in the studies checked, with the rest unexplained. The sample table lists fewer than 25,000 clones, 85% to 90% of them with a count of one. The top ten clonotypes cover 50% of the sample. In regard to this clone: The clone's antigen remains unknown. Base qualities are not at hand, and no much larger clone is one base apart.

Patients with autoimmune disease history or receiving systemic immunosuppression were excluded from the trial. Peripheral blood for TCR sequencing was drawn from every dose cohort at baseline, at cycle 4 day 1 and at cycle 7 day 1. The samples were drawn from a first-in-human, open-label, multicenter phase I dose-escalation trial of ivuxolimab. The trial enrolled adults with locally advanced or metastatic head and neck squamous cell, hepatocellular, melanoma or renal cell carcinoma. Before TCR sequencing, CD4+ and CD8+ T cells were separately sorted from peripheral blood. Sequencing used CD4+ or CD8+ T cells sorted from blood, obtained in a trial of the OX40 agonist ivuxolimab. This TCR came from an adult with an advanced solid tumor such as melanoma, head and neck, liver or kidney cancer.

Here is the DNA: TGTGCCACAGCGACGAGGTACGAGCAGTACTTC. Its protein reads: CATATRYEQYF. This chain joins TRBV5-4 to TRBJ2-7; the D gene cannot be named for sure. From a lookup of the germline V gene (reference sequence), CDR1 and CDR2 are SGHNT and YYREEE. The CDR3 spans 11 residues, from the cysteine through the phenylalanine. Just CDR3 DNA is preserved here, 33 bases in frame from base 1. V lost 9 bases and J lost 4 bases; the stretch between them is 11 bases long.